One sample yielded the 22 T cell receptor beta chains listed below, sequenced in a study of blood T cell repertoires in COVID-19. Data came from immunoSEQ multiplex PCR; TCRdb stores just in-frame clones and leaves some out. The table includes about 170,000 clones, under 85% detected once. Sequencing used PBMCs or T cells enriched from blood (not recorded which). The receptors shown here come from a man aged 45-65 years who had recovered from COVID-19.

This rearrangement joins TRBV11-2 to TRBJ1-2; a possible D gene is TRBD1 (5 bases). This CDR3 is 15 amino acids long. CDR1 SGHAT and CDR2 FQNNGV come from the germline V gene. V dropped 1 base and J dropped 4 bases, with 13 bases sitting between them. The CDR3 loop reads CASSLAAGGTYGYTF. The CDR3 DNA is TGTGCCAGCAGCTTAGCGGCGGGGGGTACCTATGGCTACACCTTC.

The chain couples TRBV7-2 to TRBJ1-1; 10 bases fit TRBD1. CDR3 size: 15 residues. After removal of 6 bases from V and 5 bases from J, the junction contained 9 bases not matched to a gene. Germline assignment: CDR1 SGHTA and CDR2 FQGNSA. CDR3 nucleotide sequence: TGTGCCAGCAGTTCCGGGACAGGGGCGGCAACTGAAGCTTTCTTT. Its translation is CASSSGTGAATEAFF.

This clone appeared a few times. The rearrangement joins TRBV5-1 to TRBJ2-7; a possible D gene is TRBD1 (5 bases). This CDR3 is built from 14 residues. Germline loops: CDR1 SGHRS, CDR2 YFSETQ. V lost 4 bases and J lost 5, with 16 bases in between. The CDR3 here is CASSHTDSFNEQYF. The CDR3 DNA reads as TGCGCCAGCAGCCATACAGACAGTTTCAACGAGCAGTACTTC.

V usage is TRBV27 and J usage is TRBJ1-2; D unclear. Germline CDR1 is MNHEY and CDR2 is SMNVEV (reference sequence). Trimming stripped 1 base from V and 4 bases from J, with 13 bases between. The CDR3 is 15 residues long. The CDR3 loop is CASSLFSGLGYGYTF. The CDR3 DNA sequence: TGTGCCAGCAGTTTATTCTCGGGTCTCGGCTATGGCTACACCTTC.

For the CDR3, the DNA is TGTGCCAGCAGCTTGGGTGGCGGGTGGGGGGTCAGGATGGAGCAGTACTTC. This translates into CASSLGGGWGVRMEQYF. The chain has TRBV5-4 and TRBJ2-7, with a possible D match to TRBD2 (6 bases). The CDR3 consists of 17 residues. Germline assignment: CDR1 SGHNT and CDR2 YYREEE (reference sequence). The V gene lost 0 bases and the J gene lost 7 bases, with 23 bases spanning the gap. Variable domain in full (rest from reference TRBV5-4 and TRBJ2-7): ETGVTQSPTHLIKTRGQQVTLRCSSQSGHNTVSWYQQALGQGPQFIFQYYREEENGRGNFPPRFSGLQFPNYSSELNVNALELDDSALYLCASSLGGGWGVRMEQYFGPGTRLTVT.

This sequence joins TRBV30 and TRBJ1-1, with D possibly TRBD1 on 6 matching bases. Germline V gene data show CDR1 as GTSNPN and CDR2 as SVGIG (reference sequence). The V end was cut by 1 base, the J end by 8 bases, with 14 bases between. This CDR3 has 13 residues. This CDR3 reads CAWSERTGTEAFF. In DNA, the CDR3 is TGTGCCTGGAGTGAGAGAACCGGGACAGAAGCTTTCTTT.

The chain couples TRBV29-1 to TRBJ1-1; 12 bases line up with TRBD1. CDR1 SQVTM and CDR2 ANQGSEA come from the germline V gene. The V and J ends lost 6 bases and 7 bases, in that order; junction bases with no gene match: 6. The CDR3 is 13 amino acids. CDR3 sequence reads: CSVGDRGQFEAFF. DNA of the CDR3: TGCAGCGTGGGGGACAGGGGGCAGTTTGAAGCTTTCTTT.

The chain is built from TRBV6-5 and TRBJ2-7; D call uncertain. V shed 6 bases and J shed 2 bases, with 11 bases lying between them. The germline gives CDR1 MNHEY, CDR2 SVGAGI. The CDR3 length is 13 residues. The CDR3 DNA reads TGTGCCAGCAGCCCACCAGCGACCTACGAGCAGTACTTC. Translated: CASSPPATYEQYF.

The chain has TRBV13 and TRBJ2-1; 7 bases align to TRBD1. Unmatched junction bases numbered 8, after V lost 5 bases and J lost 1 base. The CDR3 length is 16 residues. Germline CDR1 is PRHDT and CDR2 is FYEKMQ (reference sequence). The CDR3 DNA is TGTGCCAGCAGCCAGAGGACAGGAGAATCCTACAATGAGCAGTTCTTC. Its translation is CASSQRTGESYNEQFF.

The genes are TRBV5-6 and TRBJ2-7; TRBD2 aligns across 8 bases. This CDR3 contains 14 residues. Losses at the gene ends were 3 bases for V and 4 bases for J; bases not matched to a gene: 6. Germline-derived CDR1 and CDR2 are SGHDT and YYEEEE. The CDR3 DNA reads as TGTGCCAGCAGCTCAGGGACTAGGAGATACGAGCAGTACTTC. Amino acid sequence: CASSSGTRRYEQYF. Full variable domain (rest looked up from reference TRBV5-6 and TRBJ2-7): DAGVTQSPTHLIKTRGQQVTLRCSPKSGHDTVSWYQQALGQGPQFIFQYYEEEERQRGNFPDRFSGHQFPNYSSELNVNALLLGDSALYLCASSSGTRRYEQYFGPGTRLTVT.

The genes are TRBV5-6 and TRBJ1-5, with TRBD1 identical over 7 bases. V was pared by 3 bases and J by 4 bases, with 10 bases of the junction left unmatched. CDR3 size: 16 residues. CDR1 SGHDT and CDR2 YYEEEE come from the germline V gene. The CDR3 loop reads CASSSLDRSPNQPQHF. The CDR3 nucleotides read TGTGCCAGCAGCTCATTGGACAGGTCCCCAAATCAGCCCCAGCATTTT.

The count of this clone is one. The chain employs TRBV6-5 and TRBJ1-6, with TRBD1 as a possible D gene (6 bases). Trimming left V 6 bases short and J 1 base short, with 10 bases between. Germline loops: CDR1 MNHEY, CDR2 SVGAGI. This CDR3 region has 15 residues. This chain's CDR3 is CASRQQGSYNSPLHF. The CDR3, as DNA: TGTGCCAGCAGACAACAGGGATCCTATAATTCACCCCTCCACTTT.

V gene TRBV9 combines with J gene TRBJ2-3, with D unclear. Germline CDR1 and CDR2: SGDLS and YYNGEE. V was pared by 4 bases and J by 4 bases, with 13 bases between. This CDR3 contains 14 residues. CDR3 residues: CASSPQHYADTQYF. The DNA of the CDR3 is TGTGCCAGCAGCCCCCAGCACTATGCAGATACGCAGTATTTT.

CDR3 in DNA: TGTGCCAGCAGTGATTGGGACAGTTCGGACGAGCAGTACTTC. This sequence encodes CASSDWDSSDEQYF. The rearrangement joins TRBV6-1 to TRBJ2-7; 7 bases map to TRBD1. Per germline, CDR1 MNHNS and CDR2 SASEGT. The CDR3 is 14 residues long. Trimming took 3 bases from V and 5 from J; bases not matched to a gene: 7.

This clone occurred a few times. The V gene is TRBV5-1, the J gene TRBJ2-5, with a tentative D call TRBD1 (5 bases). The CDR3 runs to 16 residues. The germline V gene has CDR1 SGHRS and CDR2 YFSETQ. The V gene lost 7 bases and the J gene lost 1 base, with 20 bases spanning the gap. The CDR3 is CASQNGASPLQETQYF. CDR3 sequence (DNA): TGCGCCAGCCAGAATGGGGCCAGTCCTCTCCAAGAGACCCAGTACTTC.

The chain joins TRBV6-5 to TRBJ2-7; weak D call: TRBD1 (6 bases). CDR1 is MNHEY, CDR2 SVGAGI, per germline. Trimming stripped 6 bases from V and 5 bases from J, with 11 bases between. This CDR3 is 12 amino acids long. CDR3 region: CASSLGGNEQYF. The CDR3 nucleotides read TGTGCCAGCAGCCTTGGGGGCAACGAGCAGTACTTC.

This CDR3 is CASSQTGPTGNYGYTF. The CDR3 DNA sequence: TGTGCCAGCAGCCAGACCGGACCGACAGGAAACTATGGCTACACCTTC. The V and J genes are TRBV14 and TRBJ1-2, with D possibly TRBD1 on 6 matching bases. CDR3 length: 16 amino acids. Trimming cost V 3 bases and J 2 bases, with 16 bases left between them. Germline CDR1 SGHDN, CDR2 FVKESK.

V usage is TRBV30 and J usage is TRBJ2-7, with TRBD1 matching 7 bases. The germline CDR1 and CDR2 sequences are GTSNPN and SVGIG (reference sequence). The CDR3 has 15 residues. The V segment lost 2 bases and the J segment 0 bases; nucleotides outside the gene matches: 7. CDR3 amino acids: CAWSPSDRYSYEQYF. CDR3 in DNA: TGTGCCTGGAGTCCATCGGACAGGTACTCCTACGAGCAGTACTTC.

This chain links TRBV28 with TRBJ2-7; tentative D call: TRBD1 (5 bases). V shed 5 bases and J shed 5 bases, with 19 bases lying between them. The CDR3 has 15 residues. Germline CDR1 reads MDHEN; CDR2 reads SYDVKM. The CDR3 DNA is TGTGCCAGCAGTCAACCTTCGGGTGGGGCCCACGAGCAGTACTTC. Translated, it gives CASSQPSGGAHEQYF.

The gene calls are TRBV30 and TRBJ1-6, with 7 bases lining up with TRBD1. The germline CDR1 and CDR2 sequences are GTSNPN and SVGIG (reference sequence). This CDR3 spans 15 amino acids. V dropped 7 bases and J dropped 0; count of bases not matched to a gene: 6. This CDR3 reads CASQDRSSYNSPLHF. The CDR3 DNA follows: TGTGCCTCCCAGGACAGGAGCTCCTATAATTCACCCCTCCACTTT.

V usage is TRBV2 and J usage is TRBJ1-2; TRBD1 aligns across 8 bases. This CDR3 contains 14 residues. Germline CDR1 reads SNHLY; CDR2 reads FYNNEI. The junction had 4 bases not matched to a gene; V was cut back by 5 bases and J by 2 bases. CDR3 in DNA: TGTGCCAGCAGTTCAACAGGGGGGAACTATGGCTACACCTTC. Encoded protein: CASSSTGGNYGYTF.

This clone occurred once. This chain uses TRBV2 with TRBJ2-5; weak D call: TRBD1 (5 bases). The CDR3 is made up of 14 amino acids. Germline V gene lookup returns CDR1 SNHLY and CDR2 FYNNEI. The V end lost 7 bases, the J end lost 4 bases, and 16 bases lay between the germline ends. CDR3 sequence reads: CASTLRVGPETQYF. In DNA form, the CDR3 reads TGTGCCAGCACCCTGAGAGTGGGGCCAGAGACCCAGTACTTC.